Listed here are 11 T cell receptor beta chains from one sample, sequenced in a study of blood T cell repertoires in COVID-19. The data were produced by immunoSEQ multiplex PCR, yet TCRdb's version contains in-frame clones alone and is incomplete. The profile shows about 160,000 clones, around 80% of them singletons. Source material: peripheral blood. These receptors were obtained from an older woman with acute or convalescent COVID-19.

CDR3 loop: CASSRQGARTGELFF. The DNA for the CDR3 is TGTGCCAGTAGTAGACAGGGGGCGAGAACCGGGGAGCTGTTTTTT. J is TRBJ2-2 and V is TRBV19; 10 positions agree with TRBD1. The CDR3 runs 15 residues. The germline V gene has CDR1 LNHDA and CDR2 SQIVND (reference sequence). V shed 4 bases and J 5 bases; nucleotides not matched to a gene: 4.

The rearrangement joins TRBV19 to TRBJ2-4; TRBD1 might be the D (6 bases). The CDR3 is made up of 19 amino acids. Trimming removed 3 bases at V and 0 bases at J, with 21 bases between. In germline, CDR1 is LNHDA, CDR2 SQIVND (reference sequence). This CDR3 reads CASSIHSGQSKSAKNIQYF. The CDR3, as DNA: TGTGCCAGTAGTATCCACTCTGGACAGTCAAAGTCAGCCAAAAACATTCAGTACTTC.

The chain is built from TRBV4-3 and TRBJ1-5, with D unresolved. CDR3 length: 17 amino acids. The V gene's germline CDR1 is LGHNA and CDR2 YSLEER. V was pared by 0 bases and J by 2 bases, with 14 bases between. The CDR3 loop reads CASSQEAASFGNQPQHF. The CDR3 nucleotides read TGCGCCAGCAGCCAAGAGGCGGCATCCTTCGGCAATCAGCCCCAGCATTTT.

The V gene is TRBV6-5, the J gene TRBJ1-1, with a weak D call TRBD1 (5 bases). The CDR3 sequence is 13 residues long. Germline values: CDR1 MNHEY, CDR2 SVGAGI. Trimming pared 1 base from V and 5 bases from J, leaving 8 bases between. CDR3 protein: CASSYLRGTEAFF. Here the CDR3 DNA reads TGTGCCAGCAGTTACTTACGGGGGACTGAAGCTTTCTTT.

To note about this clone: A junction end diverges from the germline sequence, so it may reflect a read error. This sequence joins TRBV5-6 and TRBJ2-5; D is perhaps TRBD2 (5 bases). CDR3 size: 15 residues. Germline V CDR1 and CDR2: SGHDT, YYEEEE. The CDR3 protein is CASSGGLLTREPQYF. The CDR3 DNA reads as TGTGCCAGCAGCGGCGGACTGCTTACAAGAGAGCCCCAGTACTTC.

This clone was detected a few times. This chain connects TRBV27 to TRBJ2-4; 9 positions match TRBD1. V was pared by 6 bases and J by 8 bases, with 5 bases of the junction left unmatched. This CDR3 contains 13 residues. Germline CDR1 reads MNHEY; CDR2 reads SMNVEV (reference sequence). The CDR3, as DNA: TGTGCCAGCAGGGGACAGGGTGAAGACATTCAGTACTTC. Its protein is CASRGQGEDIQYF.

This rearrangement joins TRBV5-1 to TRBJ2-5; 8 positions agree with TRBD2. The ends lost 3 bases at V and 0 bases at J; junction bases unmatched: 10. The CDR3 extends over 17 amino acids. The germline CDR1 and CDR2 sequences are SGHRS and YFSETQ. CDR3 amino acids: CASSSSLTGGYQETQYF. CDR3 in DNA: TGCGCCAGCAGCTCCTCTTTAACGGGGGGGTACCAAGAGACCCAGTACTTC.

CDR3 in DNA: TGTGCCACCATGGGACACCATTCCTATGGCTACACCTTC. Its translation: CATMGHHSYGYTF. This sequence joins TRBV24-1 and TRBJ1-2; D is possibly TRBD1 (6 bases). Germline V gives CDR1 KGHDR, CDR2 SFDVKD. Trimming took off 8 bases at V and 4 bases at J, with 13 bases between the two ends. The CDR3 runs to 13 residues.

This chain connects TRBV18 to TRBJ1-6; 9 bases agree with TRBD1. V was clipped by 2 bases and J by 10 bases; unmatched bases: 9. Germline CDR1 and CDR2: KGHSH and LQKENI. This CDR3 is 16 amino acids long. For the CDR3, the DNA is TGTGCCAGCTCACCAACTTTCGGACAGGGGCAATCACCCCTCCACTTT. Its translation: CASSPTFGQGQSPLHF.

The chain carries TRBV6-2 or TRBV6-3 and TRBJ1-5; D is undetermined. Trimming cost V 5 bases and J 3 bases, with 11 bases left between them. The CDR3 runs to 14 residues. Germline V gene data show CDR1 as MNHEY and CDR2 as SVGEGT. Here the CDR3 reads CASSMFQANQPQHF. In DNA, the CDR3 is TGTGCCAGCAGTATGTTCCAGGCCAATCAGCCCCAGCATTTT.

The J gene is TRBJ2-7, the V gene TRBV7-2; D might be TRBD1 (6 bases). Per the germline V gene, CDR1 is SGHTA and CDR2 is FQGNSA. This CDR3 is 14 amino acids long. V lost 5 bases, J lost 1 base, and 12 bases lay in between. CDR3 DNA sequence: TGTGCCAGCAGCCCAAGACAGGAGTCCTACGAGCAGTACTTC. This encodes CASSPRQESYEQYF. Supplemented by reference TRBV7-2 and TRBJ2-7, the full variable domain reads GAGVSQSPSNKVTEKGKDVELRCDPISGHTALYWYRQSLGQGLEFLIYFQGNSAPDKSGLPSDRFSAERTGGSVSTLTIQRTQQEDSAVYLCASSPRQESYEQYFGPGTRLTVT.